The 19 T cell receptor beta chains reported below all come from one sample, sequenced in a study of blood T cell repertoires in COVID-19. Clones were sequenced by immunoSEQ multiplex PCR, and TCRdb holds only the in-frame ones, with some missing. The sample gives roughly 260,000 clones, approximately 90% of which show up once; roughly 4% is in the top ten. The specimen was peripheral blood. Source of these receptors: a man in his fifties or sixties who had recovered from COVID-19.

This CDR3 reads CASSNRESNTEAFF. Here the CDR3 DNA reads TGTGCCAGCAGCAACCGGGAGTCGAACACTGAAGCTTTCTTT. The chain combines TRBV9 with TRBJ1-1, with D unclear. The ends were cut back, 4 bases at V and 1 base at J, with 11 bases in the middle. CDR1 is SGDLS and CDR2 is YYNGEE in the germline V gene. The CDR3 sequence is 14 residues long. The full variable domain, in which reference TRBV9 and TRBJ1-1 provide the parts outside the CDR3, is DSGVTQTPKHLITATGQRVTLRCSPRSGDLSVYWYQQSLDQGLQFLIQYYNGEERAKGNILERFSAQQFPDLHSELNLSSLELGDSALYFCASSNRESNTEAFFGQGTRLTVV.

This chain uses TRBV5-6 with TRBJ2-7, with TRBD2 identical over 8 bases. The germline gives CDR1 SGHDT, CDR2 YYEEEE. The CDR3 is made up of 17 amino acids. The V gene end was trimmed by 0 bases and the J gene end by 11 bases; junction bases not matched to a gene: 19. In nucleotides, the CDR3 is TGTGCCAGCAGCTTGGGGCCCCTCCCCCGGGACTACGGGAGGGAGTACTTC. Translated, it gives CASSLGPLPRDYGREYF.

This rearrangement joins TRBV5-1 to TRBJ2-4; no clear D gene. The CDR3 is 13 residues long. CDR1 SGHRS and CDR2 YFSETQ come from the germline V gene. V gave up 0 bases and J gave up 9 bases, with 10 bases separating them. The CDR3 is CASSLDTETIQYF. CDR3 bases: TGCGCCAGCAGCTTGGACACAGAAACCATTCAGTACTTC.

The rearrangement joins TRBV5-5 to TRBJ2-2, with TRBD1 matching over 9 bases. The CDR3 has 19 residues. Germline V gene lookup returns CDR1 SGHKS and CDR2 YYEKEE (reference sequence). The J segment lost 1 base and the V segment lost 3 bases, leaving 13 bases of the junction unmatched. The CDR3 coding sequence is TGTGCCAGCAGCTCAGTGTGGTTAGTGGGACAGGGGAACACCGGGGAGCTGTTTTTT. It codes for CASSSVWLVGQGNTGELFF.

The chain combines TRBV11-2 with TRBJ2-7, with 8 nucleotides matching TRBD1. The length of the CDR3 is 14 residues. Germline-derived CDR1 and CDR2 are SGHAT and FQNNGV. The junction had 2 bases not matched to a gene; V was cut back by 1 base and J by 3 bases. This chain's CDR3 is CASSLGQGFYEQYF. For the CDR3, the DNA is TGTGCCAGCAGCTTAGGACAGGGGTTCTACGAGCAGTACTTC.

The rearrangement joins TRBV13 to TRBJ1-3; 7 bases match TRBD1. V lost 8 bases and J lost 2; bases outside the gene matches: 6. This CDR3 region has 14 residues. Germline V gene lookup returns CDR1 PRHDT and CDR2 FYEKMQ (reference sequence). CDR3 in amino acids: CASRQGGPGNTIYF. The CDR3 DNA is TGTGCCAGCCGCCAAGGGGGCCCTGGAAACACCATATATTTT.

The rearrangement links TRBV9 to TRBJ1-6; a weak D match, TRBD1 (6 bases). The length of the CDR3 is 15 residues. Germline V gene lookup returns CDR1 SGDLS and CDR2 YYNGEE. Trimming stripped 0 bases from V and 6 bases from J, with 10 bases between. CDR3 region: CASSVDPQGNSPLHF. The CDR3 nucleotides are TGTGCCAGCAGCGTAGACCCACAGGGTAATTCACCCCTCCACTTT.

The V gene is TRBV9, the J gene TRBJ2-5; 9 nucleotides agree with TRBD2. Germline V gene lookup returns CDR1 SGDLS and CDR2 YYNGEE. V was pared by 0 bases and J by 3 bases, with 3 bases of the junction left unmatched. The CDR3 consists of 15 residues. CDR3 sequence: CASSVALAGEETQYF. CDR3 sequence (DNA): TGTGCCAGCAGCGTAGCACTAGCGGGTGAAGAGACCCAGTACTTC.

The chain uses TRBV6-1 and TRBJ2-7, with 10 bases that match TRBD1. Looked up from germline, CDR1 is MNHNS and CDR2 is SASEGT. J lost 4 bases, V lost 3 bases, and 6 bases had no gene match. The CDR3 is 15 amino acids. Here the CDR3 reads CASSETGTGVYEQYF. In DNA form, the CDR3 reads TGTGCCAGCAGTGAGACCGGGACAGGGGTTTACGAGCAGTACTTC.

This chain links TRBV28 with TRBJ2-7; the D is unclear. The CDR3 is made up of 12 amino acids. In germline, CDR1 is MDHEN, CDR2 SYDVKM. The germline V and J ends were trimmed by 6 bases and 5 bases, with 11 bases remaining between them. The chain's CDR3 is CASSSPYHEQYF. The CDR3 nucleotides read TGTGCCAGCAGCTCACCCTACCACGAGCAGTACTTC.

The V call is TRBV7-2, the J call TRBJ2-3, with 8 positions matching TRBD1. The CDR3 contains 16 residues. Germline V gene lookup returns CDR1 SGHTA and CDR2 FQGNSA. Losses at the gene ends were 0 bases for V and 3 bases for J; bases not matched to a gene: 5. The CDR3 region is CASSLATTGATDTQYF. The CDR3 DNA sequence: TGTGCCAGCAGCTTAGCGACGACAGGGGCGACAGATACGCAGTATTTT.

CDR3 DNA: TGTGCCAGCAGCCCCCTGTGGGAGGGGAGGAATGAGCAGTTCTTC. This gives the protein CASSPLWEGRNEQFF. The chain employs TRBV5-4 and TRBJ2-1; 7 nucleotides agree with TRBD2. J lost 7 bases, V lost 4 bases, and 11 bases had no gene match. Germline V gene sequence: CDR1 SGHNT, CDR2 YYREEE (reference sequence). The length of the CDR3 is 15 residues. Together with reference TRBV5-4 and TRBJ2-1, the CDR3 gives the full variable domain: ETGVTQSPTHLIKTRGQQVTLRCSSQSGHNTVSWYQQALGQGPQFIFQYYREEENGRGNFPPRFSGLQFPNYSSELNVNALELDDSALYLCASSPLWEGRNEQFFGPGTRLTVL.

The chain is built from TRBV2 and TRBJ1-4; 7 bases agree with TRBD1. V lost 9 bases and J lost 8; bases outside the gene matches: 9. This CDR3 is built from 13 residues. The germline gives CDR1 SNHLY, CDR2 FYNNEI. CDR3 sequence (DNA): TGTGCCAGTAATCGGGACAGCCCAGAAAAACTGTTTTTT. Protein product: CASNRDSPEKLFF.

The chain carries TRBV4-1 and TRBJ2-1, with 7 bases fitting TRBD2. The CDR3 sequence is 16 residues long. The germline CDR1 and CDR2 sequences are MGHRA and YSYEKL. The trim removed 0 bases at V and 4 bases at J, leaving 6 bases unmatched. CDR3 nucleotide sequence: TGCGCCAGCAGCCAAGAGCTGGGGGGGGGATACAATGAGCAGTTCTTC. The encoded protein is CASSQELGGGYNEQFF.

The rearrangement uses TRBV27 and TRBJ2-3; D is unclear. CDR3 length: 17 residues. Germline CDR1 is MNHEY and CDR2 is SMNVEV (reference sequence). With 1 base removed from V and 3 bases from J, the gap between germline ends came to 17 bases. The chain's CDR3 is CASSLLGFASWTDTQYF. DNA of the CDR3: TGTGCCAGCAGTTTATTGGGCTTTGCTTCTTGGACAGATACGCAGTATTTT.

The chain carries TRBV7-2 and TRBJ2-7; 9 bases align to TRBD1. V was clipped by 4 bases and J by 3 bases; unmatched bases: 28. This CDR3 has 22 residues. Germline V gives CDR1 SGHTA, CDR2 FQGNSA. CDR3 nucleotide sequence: TGTGCCAGCAGCTCAGCCCGATCTAGACAGGGGGTACCACGTACCTCGGACTACGAGCAGTACTTC. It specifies CASSSARSRQGVPRTSDYEQYF.

In DNA, the CDR3 is TGCAGCGTTGAGGGTCGACAGGGGGGATACAATGAGCAGTTCTTC. Translating gives CSVEGRQGGYNEQFF. The chain is built from TRBV29-1 and TRBJ2-1; 9 positions match TRBD1. This CDR3 contains 15 residues. Germline V gene data show CDR1 as SQVTM and CDR2 as ANQGSEA. V trimming: 3 bases; J trimming: 4 bases; junction bases outside the gene matches: 7.

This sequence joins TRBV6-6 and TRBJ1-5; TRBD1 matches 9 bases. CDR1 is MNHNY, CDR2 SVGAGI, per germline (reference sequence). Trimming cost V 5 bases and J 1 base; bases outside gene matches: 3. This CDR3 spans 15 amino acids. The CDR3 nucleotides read TGTGCCAGCAGTGTACAGGGGGCGAGCAATCAGCCCCAGCATTTT. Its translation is CASSVQGASNQPQHF.

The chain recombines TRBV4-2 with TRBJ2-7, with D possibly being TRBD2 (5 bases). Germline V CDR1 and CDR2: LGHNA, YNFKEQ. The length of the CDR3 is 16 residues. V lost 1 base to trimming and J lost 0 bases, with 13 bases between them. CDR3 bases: TGTGCCAGCAGCCAAGTGCGGGTCTCGGCCTCCTACGAGCAGTACTTC. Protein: CASSQVRVSASYEQYF.